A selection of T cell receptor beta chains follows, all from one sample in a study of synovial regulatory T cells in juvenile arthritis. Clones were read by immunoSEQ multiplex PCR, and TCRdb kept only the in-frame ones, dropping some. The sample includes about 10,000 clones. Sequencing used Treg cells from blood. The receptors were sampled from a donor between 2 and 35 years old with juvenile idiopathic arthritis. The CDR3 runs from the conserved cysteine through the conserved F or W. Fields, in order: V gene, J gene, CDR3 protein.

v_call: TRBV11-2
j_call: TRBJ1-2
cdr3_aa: CASSVGRGRSYGYTF

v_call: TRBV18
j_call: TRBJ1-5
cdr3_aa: CASSPRGHEYSNQPQHF

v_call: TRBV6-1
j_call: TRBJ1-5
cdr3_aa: CASSELHAGWGQPQHF

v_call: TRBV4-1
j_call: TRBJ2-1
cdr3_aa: CASSQWTGELNEQFF

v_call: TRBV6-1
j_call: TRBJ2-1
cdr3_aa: CASSETGLEFF

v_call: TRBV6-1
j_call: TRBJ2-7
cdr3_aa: CASRPRQGVIYEQYF

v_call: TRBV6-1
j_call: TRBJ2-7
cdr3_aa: CASNRAVYEQYF

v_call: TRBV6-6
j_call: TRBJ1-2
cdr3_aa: CASTGGQVGGGYTF

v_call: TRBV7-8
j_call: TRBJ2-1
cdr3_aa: CASSLHNEQFF

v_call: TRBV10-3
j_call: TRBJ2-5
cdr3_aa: CAISEIGGRAEAQYF

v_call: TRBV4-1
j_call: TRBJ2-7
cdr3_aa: CASSQALLGQGTYEQYF

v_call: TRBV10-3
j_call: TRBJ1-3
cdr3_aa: CAISATGDGNTIYF

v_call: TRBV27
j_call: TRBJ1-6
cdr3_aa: CASRGVSSYNSPLHF

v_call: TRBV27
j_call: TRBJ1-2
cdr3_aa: CASRPVVHGYTF

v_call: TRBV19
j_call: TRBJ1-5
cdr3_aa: CASIPRTGAFQPQHF

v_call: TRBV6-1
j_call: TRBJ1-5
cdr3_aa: CASSGVQLFIHSNQPQHF

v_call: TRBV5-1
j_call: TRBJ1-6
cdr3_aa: CASSLETAYNSPLHF

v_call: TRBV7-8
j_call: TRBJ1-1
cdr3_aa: CASSSTRQGNTEAFF

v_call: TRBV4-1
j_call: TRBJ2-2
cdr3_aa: CASRPSGRAPGELFF

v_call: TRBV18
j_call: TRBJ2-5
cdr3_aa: CASSPYQETQYF

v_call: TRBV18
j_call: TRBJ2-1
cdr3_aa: CASSPASGSDEQFF

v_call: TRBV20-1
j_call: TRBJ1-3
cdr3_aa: CSARKGNTIYF

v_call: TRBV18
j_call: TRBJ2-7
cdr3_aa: CASSPNTGGYEQYF

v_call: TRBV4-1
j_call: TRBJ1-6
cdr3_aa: CASSRDRSSSYNSPLHF

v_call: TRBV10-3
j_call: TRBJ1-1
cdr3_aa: CATHTSASTEAFF

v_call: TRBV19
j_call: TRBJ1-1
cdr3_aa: CASSIPRSNTEAFF

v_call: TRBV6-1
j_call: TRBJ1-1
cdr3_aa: CASSAFTGGLEAFF

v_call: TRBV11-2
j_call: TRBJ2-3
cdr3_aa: CASSLGPPGGPADTQYF

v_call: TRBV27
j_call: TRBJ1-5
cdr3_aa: CASRQTGIHNQPQHF

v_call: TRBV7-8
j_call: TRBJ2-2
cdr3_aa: CASSLVAILGAGELFF

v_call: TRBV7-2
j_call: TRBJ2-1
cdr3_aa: CASSLVGGSSYNEQFF

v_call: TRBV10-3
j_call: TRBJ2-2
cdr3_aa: CAIGGPSGSGPRTGELFF

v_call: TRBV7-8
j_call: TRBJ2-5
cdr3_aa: CASSLPRILQARGETQYF

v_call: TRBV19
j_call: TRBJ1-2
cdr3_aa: CASTSFYGYTF

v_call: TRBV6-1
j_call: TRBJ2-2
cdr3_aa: CASRPKEWGTGELFF

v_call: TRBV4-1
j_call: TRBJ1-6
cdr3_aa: CASSPYRGRGAYAPLHF

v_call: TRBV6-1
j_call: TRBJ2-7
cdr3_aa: CASSEEGTRSSYEQYF

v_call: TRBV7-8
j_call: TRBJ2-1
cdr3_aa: CASSPKTSGRGKGDEQFF

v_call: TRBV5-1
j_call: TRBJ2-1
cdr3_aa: CASSLNNEQFF

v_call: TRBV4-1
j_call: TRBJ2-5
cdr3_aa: CASSQGLAGGPGETQYF

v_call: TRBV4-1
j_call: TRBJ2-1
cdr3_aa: CASSPTQRAYNEQFF

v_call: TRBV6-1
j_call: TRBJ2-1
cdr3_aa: CASSEIGNEQFF

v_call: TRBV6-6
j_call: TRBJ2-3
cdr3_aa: CASSHAGDTQYF

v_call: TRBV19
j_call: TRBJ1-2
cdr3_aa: CASTMGGRSGYTF

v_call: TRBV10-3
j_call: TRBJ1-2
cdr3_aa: CAIGGGVGYGYTF

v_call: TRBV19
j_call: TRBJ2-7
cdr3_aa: CASKRDSYAYEQYF

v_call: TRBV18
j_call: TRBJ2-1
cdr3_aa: CASSLSRPYNEQFF

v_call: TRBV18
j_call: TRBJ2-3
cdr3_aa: CASSPDSTDTQYF

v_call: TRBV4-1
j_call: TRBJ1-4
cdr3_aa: CASSQMGTGTGGKLFF

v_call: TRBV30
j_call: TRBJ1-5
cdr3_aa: CAWSTGWQPQHF

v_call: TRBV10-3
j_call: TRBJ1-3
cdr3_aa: CAIRSPGLSGNTIYF

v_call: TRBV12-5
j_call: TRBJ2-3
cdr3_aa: CASGLVGGLALSTDTQYF

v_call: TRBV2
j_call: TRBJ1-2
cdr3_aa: CASRMSAGYTF